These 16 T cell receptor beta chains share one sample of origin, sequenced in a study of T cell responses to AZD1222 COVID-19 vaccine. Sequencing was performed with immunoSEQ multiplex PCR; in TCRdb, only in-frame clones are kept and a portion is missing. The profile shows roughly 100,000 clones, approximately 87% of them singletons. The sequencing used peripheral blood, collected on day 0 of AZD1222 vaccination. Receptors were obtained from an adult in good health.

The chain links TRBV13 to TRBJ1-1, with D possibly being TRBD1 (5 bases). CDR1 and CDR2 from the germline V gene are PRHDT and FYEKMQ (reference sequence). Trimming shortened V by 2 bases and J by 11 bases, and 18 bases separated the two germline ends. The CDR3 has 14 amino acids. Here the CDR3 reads CASSLLGNGATAFF. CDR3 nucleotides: TGTGCCAGCAGCTTATTGGGTAACGGGGCCACTGCTTTCTTT.

For the CDR3, the DNA is TGCGCCAGCAGCCAAGATCTGAGGAATGAGCAGTTCTTC. Its translation: CASSQDLRNEQFF. The chain uses TRBV4-3 and TRBJ2-1, with D unclear. Germline V gene sequence: CDR1 LGHNA, CDR2 YSLEER. The CDR3 length is 13 residues. The V and J ends lost 0 bases and 7 bases respectively, with 7 bases between them.

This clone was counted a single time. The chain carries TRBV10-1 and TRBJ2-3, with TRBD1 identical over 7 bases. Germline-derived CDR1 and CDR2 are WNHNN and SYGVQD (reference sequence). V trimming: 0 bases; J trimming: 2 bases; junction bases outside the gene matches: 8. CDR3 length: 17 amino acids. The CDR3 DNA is TGCGCCAGCAGTGAGTCGACAGGGTCCCCTTCCACAGATACGCAGTATTTT. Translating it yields CASSESTGSPSTDTQYF.

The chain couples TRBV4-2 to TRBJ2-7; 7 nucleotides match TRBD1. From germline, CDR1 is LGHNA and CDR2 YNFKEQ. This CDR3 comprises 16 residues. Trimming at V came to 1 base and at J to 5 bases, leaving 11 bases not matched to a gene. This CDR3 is CASSQVATGAFHEQYF. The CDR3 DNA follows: TGTGCCAGCAGCCAAGTTGCAACAGGGGCCTTCCACGAGCAGTACTTC.

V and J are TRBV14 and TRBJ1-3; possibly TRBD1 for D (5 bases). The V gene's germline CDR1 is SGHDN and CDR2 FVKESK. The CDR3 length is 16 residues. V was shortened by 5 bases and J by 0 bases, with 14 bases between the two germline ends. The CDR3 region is CASSKYLGTSGNTIYF. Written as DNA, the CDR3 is TGTGCCAGCAGCAAGTACCTCGGGACCTCTGGAAACACCATATATTTT.

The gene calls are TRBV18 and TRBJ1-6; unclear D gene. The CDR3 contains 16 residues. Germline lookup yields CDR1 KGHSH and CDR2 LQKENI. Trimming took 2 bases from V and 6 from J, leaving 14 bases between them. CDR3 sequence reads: CASSPRTRRSNSPLHF. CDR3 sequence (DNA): TGTGCCAGCTCACCAAGGACCCGCAGGAGTAATTCACCCCTCCACTTT.

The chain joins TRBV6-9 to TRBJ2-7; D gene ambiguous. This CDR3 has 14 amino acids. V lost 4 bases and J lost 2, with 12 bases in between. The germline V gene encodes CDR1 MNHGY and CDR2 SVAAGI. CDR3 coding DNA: TGTGCCAGCAGTTCGGCGAGGCTCGCCTACGAGCAGTACTTC. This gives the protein CASSSARLAYEQYF.

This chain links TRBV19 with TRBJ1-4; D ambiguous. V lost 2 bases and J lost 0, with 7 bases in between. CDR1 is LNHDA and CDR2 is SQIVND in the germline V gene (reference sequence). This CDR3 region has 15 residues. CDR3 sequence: CASSINIATNEKLFF. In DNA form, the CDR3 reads TGTGCCAGTAGTATAAACATCGCAACTAATGAAAAACTGTTTTTT.

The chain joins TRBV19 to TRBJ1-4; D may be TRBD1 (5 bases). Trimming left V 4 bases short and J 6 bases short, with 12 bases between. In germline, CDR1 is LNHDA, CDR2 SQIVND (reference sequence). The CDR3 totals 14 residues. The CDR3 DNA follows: TGTGCCAGTAGTACTATGGGACTCCATGAAAAACTGTTTTTT. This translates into CASSTMGLHEKLFF.

The chain's CDR3 is CASSPRDPPRLQYF. The CDR3 bases are TGTGCCAGCAGCCCCCGGGACCCGCCTCGTCTGCAGTACTTC. This chain connects TRBV7-9 to TRBJ2-7; D tentatively fits TRBD1 or TRBD2 (5 bases each). In germline, CDR1 is SEHNR, CDR2 FQNEAQ (reference sequence). V lost 5 bases and J 9 bases, leaving 20 bases between the germline ends. This CDR3 region has 14 residues.

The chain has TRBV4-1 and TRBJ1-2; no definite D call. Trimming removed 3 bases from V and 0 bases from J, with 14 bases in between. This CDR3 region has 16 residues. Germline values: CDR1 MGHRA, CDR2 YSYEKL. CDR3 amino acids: CASSQKSGRANYGYTF. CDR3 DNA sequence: TGCGCCAGCAGCCAGAAGTCGGGGAGAGCTAACTATGGCTACACCTTC.

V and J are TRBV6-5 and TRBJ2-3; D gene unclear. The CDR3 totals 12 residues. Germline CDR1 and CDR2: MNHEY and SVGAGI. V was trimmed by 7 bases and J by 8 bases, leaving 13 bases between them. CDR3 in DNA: TGTGCCAGCACCGGGTTTTTAGGTACGCAGTATTTT. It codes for CASTGFLGTQYF.

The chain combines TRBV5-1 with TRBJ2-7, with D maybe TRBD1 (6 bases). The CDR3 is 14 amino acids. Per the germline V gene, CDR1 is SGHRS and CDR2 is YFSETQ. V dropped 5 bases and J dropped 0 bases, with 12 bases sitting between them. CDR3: CASRGDRYSYEQYF. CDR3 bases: TGCGCCAGCAGGGGCGACAGGTACTCCTACGAGCAGTACTTC.

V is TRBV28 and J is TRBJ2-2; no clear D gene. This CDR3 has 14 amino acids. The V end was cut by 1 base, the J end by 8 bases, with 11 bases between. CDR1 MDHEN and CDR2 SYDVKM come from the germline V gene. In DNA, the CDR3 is TGTGCCAGCAGTTTATCCCACCCGATAGGGGAGCTGTTTTTT. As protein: CASSLSHPIGELFF.

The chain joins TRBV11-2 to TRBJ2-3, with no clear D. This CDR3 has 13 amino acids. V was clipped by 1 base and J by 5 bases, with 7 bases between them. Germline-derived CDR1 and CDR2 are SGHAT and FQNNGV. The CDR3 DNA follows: TGTGCCAGCAGCTTAGCGGTGAAAGATACGCAGTATTTT. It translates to CASSLAVKDTQYF.

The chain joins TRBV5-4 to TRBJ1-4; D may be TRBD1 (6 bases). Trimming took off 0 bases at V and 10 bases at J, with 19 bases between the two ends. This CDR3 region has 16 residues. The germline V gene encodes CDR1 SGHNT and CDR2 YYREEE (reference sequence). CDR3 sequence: CASSLAPQGGGGKLFF. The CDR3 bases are TGTGCCAGCAGCTTGGCCCCGCAAGGTGGGGGCGGAAAACTGTTTTTT.